The clone carrying this TCR beta chain is classed as medium-sized. Other DNA sequences of this sample code for an identical CDR3. The data stem from a study of graft-versus-host responses after intestinal transplantation. V lost 4 bases and J lost 3, with 6 bases in between. CDR3 length: 11 residues. The germline V gene has CDR1 GTSNPN and CDR2 SVGIG (reference sequence). Using immunoSEQ multiplex PCR, the repertoire was profiled, and TCRdb retains in-frame clones only, with some absent. The sample has roughly 5,000 clones; about three quarters are singletons. The sequencing here drew on PBMCs, taken just under 330 days after intestinal transplant. The V call is TRBV30, the J call TRBJ1-2; D is undetermined. The sequence came from a human patient who received an intestinal transplant, so some T cells may come from the graft donor. CDR3 region: CAWKGDYGYTF. CDR3 DNA sequence: TGTGCCTGGAAAGGAGACTATGGCTACACCTTC.